This T cell receptor (beta chain) was recovered during a study of T cell repertoires in cytomegalovirus infection. Study-level background: The public TCR beta signatures pointed to both CMV infection and matching HLA type.

MiXCR was run by TCRdb on the reads, yielding one entry per CDR3 protein. The table lists roughly 250,000 distinct CDR3 sequences, 22% of them singletons. This clonotype was counted at least ten times. What it binds is unknown. Study-wide results and limits: Dominant in the ex vivo response were TCR beta clonotypes restricted by HLA-C and specific for CMV.

There are 14 residues in the CDR3. V dropped 1 base and J dropped 5 bases, with 11 bases sitting between them. Germline V gene sequence: CDR1 SGHTA, CDR2 FQGNSA. The specimen was CD8+ T cells from PBMCs. The source is a human donor in good health (CMV status not recorded). Some clones in this sample may be carry-over from other donors' samples. J is TRBJ1-1 and V is TRBV7-2; D call uncertain. The CDR3 spells CASSLDIGWTEAFF. The CDR3, as DNA: TGTGCCAGCAGCTTAGATATAGGGTGGACTGAAGCTTTCTTT.